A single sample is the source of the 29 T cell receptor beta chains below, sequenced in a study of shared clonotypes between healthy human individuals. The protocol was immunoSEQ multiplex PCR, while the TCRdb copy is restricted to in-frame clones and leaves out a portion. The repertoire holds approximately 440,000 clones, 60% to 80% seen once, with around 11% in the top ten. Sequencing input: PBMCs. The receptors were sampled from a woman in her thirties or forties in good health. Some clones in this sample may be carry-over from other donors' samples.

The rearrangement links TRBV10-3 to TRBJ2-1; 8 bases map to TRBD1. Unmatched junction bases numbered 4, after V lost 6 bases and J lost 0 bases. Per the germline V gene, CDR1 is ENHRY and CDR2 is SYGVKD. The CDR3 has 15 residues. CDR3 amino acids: CAISGDRGSYNEQFF. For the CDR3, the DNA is TGTGCCATCAGCGGAGACAGGGGCTCCTACAATGAGCAGTTCTTC.

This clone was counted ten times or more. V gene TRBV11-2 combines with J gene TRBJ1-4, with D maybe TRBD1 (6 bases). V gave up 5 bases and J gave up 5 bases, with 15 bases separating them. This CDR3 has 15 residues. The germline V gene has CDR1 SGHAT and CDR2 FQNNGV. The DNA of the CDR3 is TGTGCCAGCAGCGACACCAGGGGAGGGAATGAAAAACTGTTTTTT. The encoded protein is CASSDTRGGNEKLFF.

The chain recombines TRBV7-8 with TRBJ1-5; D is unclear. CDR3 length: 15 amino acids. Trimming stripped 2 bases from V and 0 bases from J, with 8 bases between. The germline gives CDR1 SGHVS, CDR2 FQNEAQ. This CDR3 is CASSLRRYSNQPQHF. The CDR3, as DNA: TGTGCCAGCAGCTTACGTAGATATAGCAATCAGCCCCAGCATTTT.

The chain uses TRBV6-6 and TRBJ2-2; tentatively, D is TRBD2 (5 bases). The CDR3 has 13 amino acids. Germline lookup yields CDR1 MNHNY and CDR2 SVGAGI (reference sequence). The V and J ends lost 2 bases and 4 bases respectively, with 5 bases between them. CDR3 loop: CASSYEGTGELFF. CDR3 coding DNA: TGTGCCAGCAGTTACGAGGGCACCGGGGAGCTGTTTTTT.

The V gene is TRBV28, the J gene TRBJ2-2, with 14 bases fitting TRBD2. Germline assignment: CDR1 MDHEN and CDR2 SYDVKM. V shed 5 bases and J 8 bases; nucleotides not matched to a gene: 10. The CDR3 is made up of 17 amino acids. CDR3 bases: TGTGCCAGCAGTACCCCGGGACTAGCGGGAGTACGTGGGGAGCTGTTTTTT. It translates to CASSTPGLAGVRGELFF.

CDR3 region: CASSLDLRTGRTDTQYF. In nucleotides, the CDR3 is TGTGCCAGCAGCTTAGATCTTAGGACAGGGAGGACAGATACGCAGTATTTT. J is TRBJ2-3 and V is TRBV11-2, with 8 bases aligning to TRBD1. After removal of 0 bases from V and 3 bases from J, the junction contained 8 bases not matched to a gene. The CDR3 spans 17 residues. Germline loops: CDR1 SGHAT, CDR2 FQNNGV. Full variable domain (outside the CDR3, taken from reference TRBV11-2 and TRBJ2-3): EAGVAQSPRYKIIEKRQSVAFWCNPISGHATLYWYQQILGQGPKLLIQFQNNGVVDDSQLPKDRFSAERLKGVDSTLKIQPAKLEDSAVYLCASSLDLRTGRTDTQYFGPGTRLTVL.

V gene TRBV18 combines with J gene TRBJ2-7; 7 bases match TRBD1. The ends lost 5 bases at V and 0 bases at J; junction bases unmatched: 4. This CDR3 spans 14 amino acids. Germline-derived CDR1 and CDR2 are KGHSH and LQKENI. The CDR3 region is CASSAGTASYEQYF. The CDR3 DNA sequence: TGTGCCAGCTCAGCCGGGACAGCCTCCTACGAGCAGTACTTC.

The CDR3 protein is CASTSGGGWGEKLFF. For the CDR3, the DNA is TGTGCCAGCACCTCGGGTGGGGGATGGGGTGAAAAACTGTTTTTT. This sequence joins TRBV28 and TRBJ1-4, with D possibly TRBD1 on 5 matching bases. The germline gives CDR1 MDHEN, CDR2 SYDVKM. Deletions cut 7 bases from V and 7 bases from J, with 19 bases between. CDR3 length: 15 amino acids.

CDR3 in amino acids: CATRGTVSSYEQYF. As DNA, the CDR3 is TGTGCCACCCGGGGTACAGTGAGCTCCTACGAGCAGTACTTC. The chain couples TRBV10-3 to TRBJ2-7; tentative D call: TRBD2 (5 bases). V was shortened by 10 bases and J by 0 bases, with 16 bases between the two germline ends. The CDR3 contains 14 residues. The germline V gene encodes CDR1 ENHRY and CDR2 SYGVKD.

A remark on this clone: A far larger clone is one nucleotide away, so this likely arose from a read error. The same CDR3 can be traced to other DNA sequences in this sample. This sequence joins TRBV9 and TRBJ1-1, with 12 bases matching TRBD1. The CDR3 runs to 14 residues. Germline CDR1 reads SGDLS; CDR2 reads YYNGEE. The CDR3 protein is CASSVGTGGSEALF. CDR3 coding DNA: TGTGCCAGCAGCGTGGGGACAGGGGGCTCCGAGGCTCTCTTT.

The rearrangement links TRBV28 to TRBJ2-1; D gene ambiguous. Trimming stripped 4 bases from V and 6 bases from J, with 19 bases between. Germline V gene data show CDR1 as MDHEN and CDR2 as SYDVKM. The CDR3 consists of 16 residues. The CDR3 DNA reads TGTGCCAGCAGTTACCCTTTGGCCAGGCCCTCCAATGAGCAGTTCTTC. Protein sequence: CASSYPLARPSNEQFF.

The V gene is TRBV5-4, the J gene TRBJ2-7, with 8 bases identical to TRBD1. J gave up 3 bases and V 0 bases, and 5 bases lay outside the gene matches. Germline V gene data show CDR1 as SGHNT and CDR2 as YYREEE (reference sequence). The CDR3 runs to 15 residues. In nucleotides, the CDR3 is TGTGCCAGCAGCTTGGTGGGGGACAGGAACTACGAGCAGTACTTC. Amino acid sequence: CASSLVGDRNYEQYF.

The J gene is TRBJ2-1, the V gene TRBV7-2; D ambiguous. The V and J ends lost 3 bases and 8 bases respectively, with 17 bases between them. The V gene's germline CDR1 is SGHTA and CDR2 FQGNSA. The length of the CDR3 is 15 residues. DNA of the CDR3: TGTGCCAGCAGCTTCGACTCACCTCGGAAATATGAGCAGTTCTTC. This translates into CASSFDSPRKYEQFF.

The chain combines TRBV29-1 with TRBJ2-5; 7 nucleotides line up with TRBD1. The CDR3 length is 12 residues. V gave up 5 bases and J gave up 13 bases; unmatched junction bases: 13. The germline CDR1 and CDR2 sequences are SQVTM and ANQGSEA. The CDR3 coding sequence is TGCAGCGTTAAACGGGACAGAGGGGTTTCGTACTTC. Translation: CSVKRDRGVSYF.

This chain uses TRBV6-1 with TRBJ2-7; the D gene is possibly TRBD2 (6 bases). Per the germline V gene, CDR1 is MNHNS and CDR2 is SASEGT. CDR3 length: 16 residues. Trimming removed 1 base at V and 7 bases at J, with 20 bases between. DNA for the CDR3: TGTGCCAGCAGTGAAGGCTCCCTAGCGACCTCAGGGGAGCAGTACTTC. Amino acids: CASSEGSLATSGEQYF.

CDR3 DNA: TGTGCTAGTGGTCTCCCCCGGGACAGGGAGGGCACTGAAGCTTTCTTT. Its protein product is CASGLPRDREGTEAFF. The rearrangement joins TRBV12-5 to TRBJ1-1; TRBD1 aligns across 9 bases. Germline V lookup: CDR1 LGHNT, CDR2 FRNRAP. The V segment lost 5 bases and the J segment 4 bases; nucleotides outside the gene matches: 11. This CDR3 spans 16 amino acids.

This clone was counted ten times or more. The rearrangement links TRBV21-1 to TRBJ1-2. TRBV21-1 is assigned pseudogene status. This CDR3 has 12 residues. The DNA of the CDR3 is TGTGCCAGCAGCAAGTTTATTAATGGCTACACCTTC. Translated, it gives CASSKFINGYTF.

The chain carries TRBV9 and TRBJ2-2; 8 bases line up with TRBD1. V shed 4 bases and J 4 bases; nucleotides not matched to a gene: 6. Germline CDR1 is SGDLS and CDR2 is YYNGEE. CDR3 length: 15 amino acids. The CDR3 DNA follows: TGTGCCAGCAGCCCACGGACAGGGCGCACCGGGGAGCTGTTTTTT. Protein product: CASSPRTGRTGELFF.

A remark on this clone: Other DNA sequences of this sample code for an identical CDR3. The CDR3 coding sequence is TGCGCCAGCAGCTTGGGAGGTAGCGCTGGAAACACCATATATTTT. It specifies CASSLGGSAGNTIYF. The chain combines TRBV5-1 with TRBJ1-3; D gene uncertain. CDR1 is SGHRS and CDR2 is YFSETQ in the germline V gene. CDR3 length: 15 amino acids. The V gene lost 0 bases and the J gene lost 2 bases, with 9 bases spanning the gap.

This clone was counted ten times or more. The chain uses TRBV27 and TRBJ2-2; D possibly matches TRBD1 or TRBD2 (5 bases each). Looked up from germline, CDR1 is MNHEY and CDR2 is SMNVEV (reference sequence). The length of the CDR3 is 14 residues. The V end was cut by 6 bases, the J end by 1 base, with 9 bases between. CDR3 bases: TGTGCCAGCAGACTGGGACGGAACACCGGGGAGCTGTTTTTT. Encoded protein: CASRLGRNTGELFF.

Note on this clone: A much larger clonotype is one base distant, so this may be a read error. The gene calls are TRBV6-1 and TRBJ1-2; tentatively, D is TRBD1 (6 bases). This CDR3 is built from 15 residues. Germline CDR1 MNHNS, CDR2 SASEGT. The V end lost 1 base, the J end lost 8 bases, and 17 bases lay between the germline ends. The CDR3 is CASSEGNRARGGYTF. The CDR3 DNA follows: TGTGCCAGCAGTGAAGGGAACAGGGCGCGCGGAGGCTACACCTTC.

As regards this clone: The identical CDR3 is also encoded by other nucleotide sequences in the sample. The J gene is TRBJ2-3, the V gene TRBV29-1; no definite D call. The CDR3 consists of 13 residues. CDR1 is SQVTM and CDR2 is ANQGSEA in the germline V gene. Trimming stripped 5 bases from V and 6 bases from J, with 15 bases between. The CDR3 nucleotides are TGCAGCGTTAACAGAGGAGTATTTGATACGCAGTATTTT. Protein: CSVNRGVFDTQYF.

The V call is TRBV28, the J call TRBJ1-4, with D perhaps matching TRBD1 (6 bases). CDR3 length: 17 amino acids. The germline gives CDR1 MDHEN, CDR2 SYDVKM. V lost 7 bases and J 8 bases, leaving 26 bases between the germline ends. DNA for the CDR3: TGTGCCAGCAACGTCTGGAGGGGGGACCACGTTAGGGAAAAACTGTTTTTT. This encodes CASNVWRGDHVREKLFF.

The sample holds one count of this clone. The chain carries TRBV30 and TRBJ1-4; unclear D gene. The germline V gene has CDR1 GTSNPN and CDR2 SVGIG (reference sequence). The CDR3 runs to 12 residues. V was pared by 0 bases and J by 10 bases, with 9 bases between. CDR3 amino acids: CAWSVREGKLFF. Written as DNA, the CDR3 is TGTGCCTGGAGTGTCCGGGAGGGAAAACTGTTTTTT. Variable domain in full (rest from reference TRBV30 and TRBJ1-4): SQTIHQWPATLVQPVGSPLSLECTVEGTSNPNLYWYRQAAGRGLQLLFYSVGIGQISSEVPQNLSASRPQDRQFILSSKKLLLSDSGFYLCAWSVREGKLFFGSGTQLSVL.

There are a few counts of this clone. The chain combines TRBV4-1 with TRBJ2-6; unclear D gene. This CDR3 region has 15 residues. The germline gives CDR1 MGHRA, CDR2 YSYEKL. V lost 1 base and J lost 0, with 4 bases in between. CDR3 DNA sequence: TGCGCCAGCAGCCAAGCCTCCTCTGGGGCCAACGTCCTGACTTTC. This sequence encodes CASSQASSGANVLTF.

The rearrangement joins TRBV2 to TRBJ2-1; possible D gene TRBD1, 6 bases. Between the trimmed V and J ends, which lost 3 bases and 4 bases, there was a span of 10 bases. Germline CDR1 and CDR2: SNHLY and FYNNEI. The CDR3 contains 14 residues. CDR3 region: CASSESGQYNEQFF. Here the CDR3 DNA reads TGTGCCAGCAGTGAGTCTGGACAGTACAATGAGCAGTTCTTC.

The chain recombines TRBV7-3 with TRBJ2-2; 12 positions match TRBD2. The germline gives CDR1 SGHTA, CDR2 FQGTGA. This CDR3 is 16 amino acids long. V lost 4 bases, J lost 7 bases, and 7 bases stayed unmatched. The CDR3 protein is CASSSGLAGRVGELFF. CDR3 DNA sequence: TGTGCCAGCAGCTCAGGACTAGCGGGACGGGTCGGGGAGCTGTTTTTT.

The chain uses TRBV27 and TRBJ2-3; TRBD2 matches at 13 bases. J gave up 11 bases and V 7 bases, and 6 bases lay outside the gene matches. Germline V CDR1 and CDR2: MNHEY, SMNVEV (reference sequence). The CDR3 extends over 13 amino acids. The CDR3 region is CASKGLAGFQQYF. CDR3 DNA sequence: TGTGCCAGCAAGGGACTAGCGGGATTCCAGCAGTATTTT.

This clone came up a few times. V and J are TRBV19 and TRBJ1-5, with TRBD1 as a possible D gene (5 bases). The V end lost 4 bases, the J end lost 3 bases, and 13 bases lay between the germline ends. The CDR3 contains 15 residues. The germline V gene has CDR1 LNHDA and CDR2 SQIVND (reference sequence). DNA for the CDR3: TGTGCCAGTAGTAGCAGGGTGGACTTCAATCAGCCCCAGCATTTT. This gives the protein CASSSRVDFNQPQHF.